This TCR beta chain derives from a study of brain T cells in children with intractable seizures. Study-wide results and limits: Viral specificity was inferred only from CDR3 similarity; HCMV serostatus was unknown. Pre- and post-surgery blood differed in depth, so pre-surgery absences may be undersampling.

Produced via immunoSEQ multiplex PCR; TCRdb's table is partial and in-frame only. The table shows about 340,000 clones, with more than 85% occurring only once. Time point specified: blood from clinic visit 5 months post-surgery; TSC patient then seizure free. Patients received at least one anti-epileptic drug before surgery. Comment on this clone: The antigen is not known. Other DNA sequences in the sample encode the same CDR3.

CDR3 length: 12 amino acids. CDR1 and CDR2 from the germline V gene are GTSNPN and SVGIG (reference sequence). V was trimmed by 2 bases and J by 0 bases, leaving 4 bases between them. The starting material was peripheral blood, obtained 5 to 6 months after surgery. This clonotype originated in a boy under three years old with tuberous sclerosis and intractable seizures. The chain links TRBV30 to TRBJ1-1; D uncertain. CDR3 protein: CAWSRVNTEAFF. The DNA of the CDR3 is TGTGCCTGGAGTAGAGTGAACACTGAAGCTTTCTTT.